Shown below are 21 T cell receptor beta chains from a single sample sequenced in a study of monozygotic twins with inflammatory bowel disease. After re-calling the 5' RACE reads, TCRdb lists one entry per CDR3 protein, DNA absent. The sample has a few hundred thousand distinct CDR3 sequences; the top ten hold less than 2%. Sequenced: blood. The receptor source for this set is a human donor with ulcerative colitis or Crohn's disease, or a healthy co-twin of an affected twin (not recorded which).

This chain links TRBV5-6 with TRBJ2-5. The CDR3 runs 14 residues. Germline V gene data show CDR1 as SGHDT and CDR2 as YYEEEE. The CDR3 reads CASSLVLATETQYF.

V gene TRBV5-1 combines with J gene TRBJ2-6; with no DNA, the TCRdb D assignment of TRBD1 cannot be verified. Per germline, CDR1 SGHRS and CDR2 YFSETQ. CDR3 length: 16 amino acids. The CDR3 sequence: CASSLTGGSGANVLTF.

The rearrangement joins TRBV9 to TRBJ2-1; the D call of TRBD1 rests on TCRdb alone, since no DNA is present to check it. Germline V gene sequence: CDR1 SGDLS, CDR2 YYNGEE. The CDR3 loop spans 14 amino acids. CDR3 sequence: CASSVGAGQNEQFF.

The rearrangement joins TRBV11-2 to TRBJ2-3. Germline V gene sequence: CDR1 SGHAT, CDR2 FQNNGV. CDR3 size: 12 residues. CDR3: CASSSYTDTQYF.

The V call is TRBV20-1, the J call TRBJ2-7; as DNA is missing, the TRBD1 call by TCRdb cannot be tested. The germline gives CDR1 DFQATT, CDR2 SNEGSKA (reference sequence). CDR3 length: 13 amino acids. This CDR3 is CSATTGGVHEQYF.

The chain is built from TRBV6-5 and TRBJ1-2; checking the TCRdb D call of TRBD1 is not possible without DNA. The CDR3 is made up of 17 amino acids. Germline V CDR1 and CDR2: MNHEY, SVGAGI. This CDR3 is CASSSRQGGGSNYGYTF.

The V and J genes are TRBV20-1 and TRBJ2-5; TCRdb's D call, TRBD1, is unchecked because there is no DNA. The germline V gene has CDR1 DFQATT and CDR2 SNEGSKA (reference sequence). The CDR3 length is 13 residues. The CDR3 loop is CSASWTGVETQYF.

This chain uses TRBV20-1 with TRBJ1-1. This CDR3 has 13 amino acids. Germline V gene sequence: CDR1 DFQATT, CDR2 SNEGSKA (reference sequence). CDR3 protein: CSTFGTKNTEAFF.

This rearrangement joins TRBV5-1 to TRBJ2-1; TCRdb indicates TRBD1, and absent DNA this call remains unverified. The CDR3 length is 16 residues. The germline CDR1 and CDR2 sequences are SGHRS and YFSETQ. The CDR3 loop is CASSLEGGGNYNEQFF.

CDR3: CASSPLWGAGELFF. The chain recombines TRBV7-8 with TRBJ2-2; the D call from TCRdb, TRBD1, cannot be confirmed without DNA. The CDR3 is 14 residues long. Germline V gene sequence: CDR1 SGHVS, CDR2 FQNEAQ.

The chain joins TRBV6-5 to TRBJ1-2. Germline CDR1 MNHEY, CDR2 SVGAGI. CDR3 length: 13 amino acids. CDR3 protein: CASSYRANYGYTF.

The chain recombines TRBV6-5 with TRBJ2-1. The CDR3 has 16 residues. Germline loops: CDR1 MNHEY, CDR2 SVGAGI. CDR3 residues: CASSYSIVDGDNEQFF.

The gene calls are TRBV4-2 and TRBJ2-5; TCRdb selects TRBD1, and the lack of DNA leaves this call unchecked. CDR1 is LGHNA, CDR2 YNFKEQ, per germline. The CDR3 consists of 15 residues. The CDR3 sequence is CASSPWTGSQETQYF.

The V gene is TRBV7-3, the J gene TRBJ1-1. The CDR3 runs 13 residues. CDR1 is SGHTA and CDR2 is FQGTGA in the germline V gene. The CDR3 reads CASSLGMGTEAFF.

The V and J genes are TRBV5-1 and TRBJ1-5. Germline assignment: CDR1 SGHRS and CDR2 YFSETQ. The CDR3 covers 15 residues. The chain's CDR3 is CASSLEGNSNQPQHF. Full variable domain (rest looked up from reference TRBV5-1 and TRBJ1-5): KAGVTQTPRYLIKTRGQQVTLSCSPISGHRSVSWYQQTPGQGLQFLFEYFSETQRNKGNFPGRFSGRQFSNSRSEMNVSTLELGDSALYLCASSLEGNSNQPQHFGDGTRLSIL.

J is TRBJ1-1 and V is TRBV5-4; as DNA is missing, the TRBD1 call by TCRdb cannot be tested. Germline CDR1 is SGHNT and CDR2 is YYREEE (reference sequence). The CDR3 totals 15 residues. CDR3 region: CASSLASTGNTEAFF.

The V and J genes are TRBV5-5 and TRBJ2-7; TCRdb lists TRBD1, though no DNA is available to test this call. CDR3 length equals 13 residues. CDR1 is SGHKS, CDR2 YYEKEE, per germline (reference sequence). The CDR3 protein is CASSLGWDHEQYF.

The chain couples TRBV7-9 to TRBJ2-2; TCRdb reports TRBD1, a call that lacks DNA to check it against. CDR3 size: 13 residues. Per germline, CDR1 SEHNR and CDR2 FQNEAQ (reference sequence). The CDR3 here is CASSSPGPGELFF.

CDR3 sequence: CSVDGTALRNTQYF. This rearrangement joins TRBV29-1 to TRBJ2-3; TCRdb designates TRBD1, a call that cannot be tested without DNA. CDR1 and CDR2 from the germline V gene are SQVTM and ANQGSEA. There are 14 residues in the CDR3.

This chain's CDR3 is CASSAGTTYEQYF. This chain connects TRBV10-1 to TRBJ2-7. Germline V gene data show CDR1 as WNHNN and CDR2 as SYGVQD (reference sequence). The length of the CDR3 is 13 residues.

The chain has TRBV12-3 or TRBV12-4 and TRBJ1-1. This CDR3 comprises 16 residues. CDR3 amino acids: CASSGQTGLKATEAFF.